This entry features one T cell receptor beta chain sequence. The source of the sample is a study of blood T cell repertoires in COVID-19. Sequencing used immunoSEQ multiplex PCR; TCRdb keeps in-frame clones, though not all of them. The sample lists roughly 380,000 clones, roughly 85% occurring once. The CDR3 contains 14 residues. CDR1 SGHKS and CDR2 YYEKEE come from the germline V gene (reference sequence). Trimming stripped 4 bases from V and 3 bases from J, with 14 bases between. This sequence was found in a woman aged 18-35 years with acute or convalescent COVID-19. The gene calls are TRBV5-5 and TRBJ2-7; TRBD1 is a possible D gene (5 bases). The specimen sequenced was peripheral blood. CDR3 DNA: TGTGCCAGCAGCACCCCGACAGCGTTCTACGAGCAGTACTTC. Translation: CASSTPTAFYEQYF.